In this sample, the clone carrying this T cell receptor (beta chain) turned up many times. What it binds is unknown. Every ophthalmopathy donor presented moderate-to-severe activity, CAS ≥3, NOSPECS ≥4 and duration under 3 months. These data are taken from a study of Graves' ophthalmopathy and Graves' hyperthyroidism. Study information: Researchers obtained peripheral blood at initial diagnosis, before any treatment had begun.

General observations from the study: A roughly 84% specificity and approximately 88% sensitivity were achieved by a 13-signature model that separated ophthalmopathy from stable hyperthyroidism. Blood also carried most expanded thyroid clonotypes exceeding 0.001 frequency.

Trimming removed 0 bases from V and 5 bases from J, with 13 bases in between. Germline CDR1 and CDR2: SNHLY and FYNNEI. The CDR3 consists of 15 residues. Amplification targeted the TCR beta CDR3 regions, with RNA transcripts as the source material. RT-PCR with HTBI primers came first, then second-round multiplex PCR. In TCRdb, the multiplex PCR reads were re-called with MiXCR into one record per CDR3 protein. The profile covers hundreds of thousands of distinct CDR3 sequences, with 20% to 25% appearing a single time and approximately 40% taken by the ten largest. The clonotype originates from a woman aged 50 to 65 with Graves' ophthalmopathy. The specimen sequenced was peripheral blood. The rearrangement links TRBV2 to TRBJ1-1, with D uncertain. Here the CDR3 reads CASSEALPVRTEAFF. The DNA for the CDR3 is TGTGCCAGCAGTGAAGCGCTCCCGGTTAGGACTGAAGCTTTCTTT.